This T cell receptor beta chain originates from a study of T cell responses to AZD1222 COVID-19 vaccine. Study-wide context: It was second doses at about 4 or about 12 weeks that were pooled.

CDR1 and CDR2 from the germline V gene are LNHNV and YYDKDF (reference sequence). The V and J ends lost 5 bases and 2 bases respectively, with 19 bases between them. The CDR3 length is 16 residues. This clone was seen once. What it recognizes is unknown. Findings and limits, study-wide: Repertoire collection took place solely once the T cell response had peaked. At study baseline, merely more than 5 AZD1222 recipients were seropositive. Receipt of two AZD1222 doses was followed by a rise in Spike-specific TCR breadth and depth.

The table came from immunoSEQ multiplex PCR; TCRdb's copy has only in-frame clones and leaves some out. The sample lists about 100,000 clones; roughly nine tenths were seen once. The sequencing here drew on peripheral blood, taken on day 0 of AZD1222 vaccination. The TCR sequence derives from an adult in good health. The V and J genes are TRBV15 and TRBJ2-7, with a tentative D call TRBD2 (5 bases). CDR3 DNA sequence: TGTGCCACCAGCCCGACATGGTCTAGCCGAACCTACGAGCAGTACTTC. Residues: CATSPTWSSRTYEQYF.